This T cell receptor (beta chain) emerged from a study of T cell responses to AZD1222 COVID-19 vaccine. Regarding this clone: Its specificity is unknown.

Data came from immunoSEQ multiplex PCR; TCRdb stores just in-frame clones and leaves some out. This sample has 100,000 to 150,000 clones, with about 88% found just once. The CDR3 covers 15 residues. Per the germline V gene, CDR1 is SGHAT and CDR2 is FQNNGV. V was clipped by 5 bases and J by 3 bases; unmatched bases: 8. General observations from the study: Females outnumbered males among donors, who were mostly white British; clonal diversity was possibly underestimated. In the spike-specific TCR repertoire, nearly half reportedly target unmutated variant regions. The peak T cell response came first, and repertoires were sampled only after it. Vaccine-associated CD4 TCRs ranged over spike, dominating at 160-218 and 743-854.

The chain carries TRBV11-2 and TRBJ2-7, with 9 bases identical to TRBD2. The input for sequencing was peripheral blood, taken on day 0 of AZD1222 vaccination. The receptor's source is an adult in good health. The CDR3 nucleotides read TGTGCCAGCAGCCGAGGGGCGGGGGGGCTCTACGAGCAGTACTTC. It codes for CASSRGAGGLYEQYF.